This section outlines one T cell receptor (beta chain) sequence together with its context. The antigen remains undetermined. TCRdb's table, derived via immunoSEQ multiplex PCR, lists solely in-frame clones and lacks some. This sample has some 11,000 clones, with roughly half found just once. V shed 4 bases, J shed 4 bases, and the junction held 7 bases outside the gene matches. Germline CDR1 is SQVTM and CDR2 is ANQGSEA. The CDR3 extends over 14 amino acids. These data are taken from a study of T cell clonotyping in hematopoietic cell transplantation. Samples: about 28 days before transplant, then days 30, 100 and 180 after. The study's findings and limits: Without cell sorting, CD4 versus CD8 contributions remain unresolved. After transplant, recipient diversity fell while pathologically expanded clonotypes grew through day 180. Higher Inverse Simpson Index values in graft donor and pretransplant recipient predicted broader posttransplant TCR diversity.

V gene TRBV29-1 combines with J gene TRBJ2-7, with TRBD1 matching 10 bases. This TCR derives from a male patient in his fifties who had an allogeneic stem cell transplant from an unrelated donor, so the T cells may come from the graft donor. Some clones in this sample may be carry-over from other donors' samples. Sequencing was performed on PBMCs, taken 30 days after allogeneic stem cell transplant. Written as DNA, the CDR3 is TGCAGCGTTGGGGAGGGGGGACAGGGGTACGAGCAGTACTTC. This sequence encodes CSVGEGGQGYEQYF.